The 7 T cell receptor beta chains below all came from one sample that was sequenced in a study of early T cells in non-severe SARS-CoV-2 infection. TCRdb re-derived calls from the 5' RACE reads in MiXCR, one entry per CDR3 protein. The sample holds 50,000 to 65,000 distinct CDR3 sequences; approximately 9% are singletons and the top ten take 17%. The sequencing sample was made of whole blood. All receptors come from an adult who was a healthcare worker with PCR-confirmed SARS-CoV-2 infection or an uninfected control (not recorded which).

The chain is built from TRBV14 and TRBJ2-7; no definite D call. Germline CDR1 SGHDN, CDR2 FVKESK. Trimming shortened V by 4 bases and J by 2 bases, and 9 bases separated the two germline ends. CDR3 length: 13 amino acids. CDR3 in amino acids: CASSPTRAYEQYF. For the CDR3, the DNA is TGTGCCAGCAGCCCCACCCGGGCCTACGAGCAGTACTTC.

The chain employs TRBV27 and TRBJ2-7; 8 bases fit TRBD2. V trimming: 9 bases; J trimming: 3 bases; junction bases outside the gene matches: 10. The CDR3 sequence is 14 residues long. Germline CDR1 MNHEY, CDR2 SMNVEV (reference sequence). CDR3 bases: TGTGCCAGTAATTCGGGAGGGCCGGTCTACGAGCAGTACTTC. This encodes CASNSGGPVYEQYF.

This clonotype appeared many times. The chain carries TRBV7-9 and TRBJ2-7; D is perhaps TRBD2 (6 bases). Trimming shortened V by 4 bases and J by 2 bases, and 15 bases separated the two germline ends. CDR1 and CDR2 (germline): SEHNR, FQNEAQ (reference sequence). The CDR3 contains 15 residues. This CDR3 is CASSSPGPGAYEQYF. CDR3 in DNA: TGTGCCAGCAGCTCACCGGGACCGGGAGCCTACGAGCAGTACTTC.

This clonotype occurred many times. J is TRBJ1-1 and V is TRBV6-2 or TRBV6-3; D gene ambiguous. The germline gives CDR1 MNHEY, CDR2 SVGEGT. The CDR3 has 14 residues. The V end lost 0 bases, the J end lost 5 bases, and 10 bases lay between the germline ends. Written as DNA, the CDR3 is TGTGCCAGCAGTTACTCGGACGGCAAAACTGAAGCTTTCTTT. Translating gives CASSYSDGKTEAFF.

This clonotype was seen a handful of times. This CDR3 reads CASSFPDRVNEQYF. In DNA form, the CDR3 reads TGTGCCAGCAGTTTCCCGGACAGGGTCAACGAGCAGTACTTC. The chain combines TRBV28 with TRBJ2-7, with 8 bases identical to TRBD1. Unmatched junction bases numbered 6, after V lost 3 bases and J lost 5 bases. Germline V gene data show CDR1 as MDHEN and CDR2 as SYDVKM. CDR3 length equals 14 residues.

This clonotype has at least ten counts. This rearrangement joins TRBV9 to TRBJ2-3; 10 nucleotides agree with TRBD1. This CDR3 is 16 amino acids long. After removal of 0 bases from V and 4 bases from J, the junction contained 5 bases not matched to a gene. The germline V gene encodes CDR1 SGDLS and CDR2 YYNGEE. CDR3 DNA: TGTGCCAGCAGCGTAGGGGACAGGGGAGGTCCAGATACGCAGTATTTT. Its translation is CASSVGDRGGPDTQYF.

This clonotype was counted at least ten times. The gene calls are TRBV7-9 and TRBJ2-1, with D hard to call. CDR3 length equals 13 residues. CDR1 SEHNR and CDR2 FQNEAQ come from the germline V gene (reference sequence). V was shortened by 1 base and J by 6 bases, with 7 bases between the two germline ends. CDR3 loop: CASSLGQANEQFF. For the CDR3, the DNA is TGTGCCAGCAGCTTAGGCCAGGCCAATGAGCAGTTCTTC.